Listed below are T cell receptor beta chains from one sample, sequenced in a study of blood T cell repertoires in COVID-19. Assay: immunoSEQ multiplex PCR; the TCRdb copy retains only in-frame clones and omits some. This table holds about 260,000 clones, around 88% found once. Sequencing was performed on PBMCs or T cells enriched from blood (not recorded which). The receptor source for this set is a woman between 50 and 59 years old who had recovered from COVID-19. Both conserved end residues are part of each CDR3. D genes are given only for firm matches. Rows may omit the clone size; those that give it use once, few, many or a size class.

d_call: TRBD2
v_call: TRBV3-1/TRBV3-2
j_call: TRBJ2-1
clone_size: once
cdr3_aa: CASSPLKASGGGNEQFF
cdr3_nt: TGTGCCAGCAGCCCGTTAAAGGCTAGCGGGGGGGGCAATGAGCAGTTCTTC

d_call: TRBD1
v_call: TRBV6-5
j_call: TRBJ2-7
clone_size: once
cdr3_aa: CASSSTRQGAMNEQYF
cdr3_nt: TGTGCCAGCAGTTCTACCCGACAGGGGGCTATGAACGAGCAGTACTTC

d_call: .
v_call: TRBV19
j_call: TRBJ2-2
clone_size: .
cdr3_aa: CASRENTGELFF
cdr3_nt: TGTGCCAGTCGGGAGAACACCGGGGAGCTGTTTTTT

d_call: .
v_call: TRBV2
j_call: TRBJ2-5
clone_size: .
cdr3_aa: CASTRTRGEETQYF
cdr3_nt: TGTGCCAGCACCAGGACTAGGGGGGAAGAGACCCAGTACTTC

d_call: .
v_call: TRBV18
j_call: TRBJ1-1
clone_size: .
cdr3_aa: CASSPTTTGRANTEAFF
cdr3_nt: TGTGCCAGCTCACCAACGACAACCGGGAGGGCGAACACTGAAGCTTTCTTT

d_call: .
v_call: TRBV3-1/TRBV3-2
j_call: TRBJ1-6
clone_size: .
cdr3_aa: CASSQVGGKRSPLHF
cdr3_nt: TGTGCCAGCAGCCAAGTAGGAGGGAAGCGGTCACCCCTCCACTTT

d_call: TRBD1
v_call: TRBV2
j_call: TRBJ2-7
clone_size: .
cdr3_aa: CASKTDRGEIYEQYF
cdr3_nt: TGTGCCAGCAAAACGGACAGGGGAGAAATCTACGAGCAGTACTTC

d_call: .
v_call: TRBV6-6
j_call: TRBJ2-3
clone_size: .
cdr3_aa: CASILAASTDTQYF
cdr3_nt: TGTGCCAGCATATTAGCGGCTAGCACAGATACGCAGTATTTT

d_call: .
v_call: TRBV27
j_call: TRBJ1-5
clone_size: .
cdr3_aa: CASRESDLSQPQHF
cdr3_nt: TGTGCCAGCAGGGAATCAGACTTATCTCAGCCCCAGCATTTT

d_call: TRBD2
v_call: TRBV3-1/TRBV3-2
j_call: TRBJ2-2
clone_size: .
cdr3_aa: CASSQLIAGNTGELFF
cdr3_nt: TGTGCCAGCAGCCAGTTAATAGCGGGGAACACCGGGGAGCTGTTTTTT

d_call: TRBD1
v_call: TRBV7-8
j_call: TRBJ1-4
clone_size: .
cdr3_aa: CASSLGRDRGFRWEKLFF
cdr3_nt: TGTGCCAGCAGCTTAGGCCGGGACAGGGGATTTAGGTGGGAAAAACTGTTTTTT

d_call: TRBD1
v_call: TRBV7-8
j_call: TRBJ1-1
clone_size: once
cdr3_aa: CASSQDRGTEAFF
cdr3_nt: TGTGCCAGCAGCCAGGACAGGGGAACTGAAGCTTTCTTT

d_call: .
v_call: TRBV24-1
j_call: TRBJ2-6
clone_size: few
cdr3_aa: CATAAGGVGANVLTF
cdr3_nt: TGTGCCACCGCCGCCGGGGGTGTTGGGGCCAACGTCCTGACTTTC

d_call: TRBD1
v_call: TRBV24-1
j_call: TRBJ1-5
clone_size: .
cdr3_aa: CATSEGDREPQHF
cdr3_nt: TGTGCCACCAGTGAGGGAGACAGGGAACCCCAGCATTTT

d_call: TRBD1
v_call: TRBV7-2
j_call: TRBJ1-5
clone_size: .
cdr3_aa: CASSLDSGGSQPQHF
cdr3_nt: TGTGCCAGCAGCTTAGACTCAGGGGGCAGTCAGCCCCAGCATTTT

d_call: TRBD1
v_call: TRBV6-6
j_call: TRBJ2-4
clone_size: .
cdr3_aa: CASSPRQTGGTKNIQYF
cdr3_nt: TGTGCCAGCAGTCCCCGGCAGACAGGGGGAACCAAAAACATTCAGTACTTC

d_call: .
v_call: TRBV19
j_call: TRBJ1-3
clone_size: .
cdr3_aa: CASSATGNTIYF
cdr3_nt: TGTGCCAGTAGTGCAACAGGAAACACCATATATTTT

d_call: TRBD2
v_call: TRBV7-2
j_call: TRBJ2-1
clone_size: .
cdr3_aa: CASSPPGGATGEQFF
cdr3_nt: TGTGCCAGCAGCCCGCCGGGAGGGGCGACGGGTGAGCAGTTCTTC

d_call: TRBD2
v_call: TRBV9
j_call: TRBJ2-5
clone_size: .
cdr3_aa: CASSVGGLGGIETQYF
cdr3_nt: TGTGCCAGCAGCGTAGGGGGACTAGGTGGGATAGAGACCCAGTACTTC

d_call: .
v_call: TRBV7-8
j_call: TRBJ2-1
clone_size: .
cdr3_aa: CASSSEYNEQFF
cdr3_nt: TGTGCCAGCAGCTCAGAATACAATGAGCAGTTCTTC

d_call: TRBD1
v_call: TRBV7-9
j_call: TRBJ1-5
clone_size: .
cdr3_aa: CASSFWTGVLHSNQPQHF
cdr3_nt: TGTGCCAGCAGCTTCTGGACAGGAGTTCTTCATAGCAATCAGCCCCAGCATTTT

d_call: TRBD1
v_call: TRBV7-2
j_call: TRBJ1-2
clone_size: once
cdr3_aa: CASSSDRSVLWDYGYTF
cdr3_nt: TGTGCCAGCAGCTCGGACAGGAGCGTATTATGGGACTATGGCTACACCTTC

d_call: .
v_call: TRBV5-1
j_call: TRBJ2-7
clone_size: .
cdr3_aa: CASSLEYASLSYEQYF
cdr3_nt: TGCGCCAGCAGCTTGGAGTACGCGTCCCTTTCCTACGAGCAGTACTTC

d_call: .
v_call: TRBV15
j_call: TRBJ1-2
clone_size: few
cdr3_aa: CATSRDPVYTF
cdr3_nt: TGTGCCACCAGCAGAGATCCCGTATACACCTTC

d_call: TRBD2
v_call: TRBV4-3
j_call: TRBJ2-3
clone_size: .
cdr3_aa: CASSRHQVVAGTDTQYF
cdr3_nt: TGCGCCAGCAGCCGACACCAGGTAGTAGCGGGAACAGATACGCAGTATTTT

d_call: .
v_call: TRBV11-2
j_call: TRBJ1-6
clone_size: .
cdr3_aa: CASITGSSYNSPLHF
cdr3_nt: TGTGCCAGCATCACAGGGAGCTCCTATAATTCACCCCTCCACTTT

d_call: TRBD1
v_call: TRBV29-1
j_call: TRBJ1-1
clone_size: .
cdr3_aa: CSADRGGTEAFF
cdr3_nt: TGCAGCGCAGACAGGGGGGGCACTGAAGCTTTCTTT

d_call: .
v_call: TRBV10-3
j_call: TRBJ2-1
clone_size: .
cdr3_aa: CAISEELAGIVNEQFF
cdr3_nt: TGTGCCATCAGTGAGGAACTAGCAGGGATCGTCAATGAGCAGTTCTTC

d_call: TRBD2
v_call: TRBV11-3
j_call: TRBJ2-7
clone_size: few
cdr3_aa: CASSSGTSGTYEQYF
cdr3_nt: TGTGCCAGCAGTTCCGGGACTAGCGGAACCTACGAGCAGTACTTC

d_call: TRBD1
v_call: TRBV2
j_call: TRBJ1-5
clone_size: .
cdr3_aa: CASSPDRGPQPQHF
cdr3_nt: TGTGCCAGCAGCCCGGACAGGGGGCCGCAGCCCCAGCATTTT

d_call: .
v_call: TRBV28
j_call: TRBJ1-2
clone_size: .
cdr3_aa: CASSLQGAGIYGYTF
cdr3_nt: TGTGCCAGCAGTTTACAAGGGGCAGGGATCTATGGCTACACCTTC

d_call: .
v_call: TRBV4-1
j_call: TRBJ1-4
clone_size: few
cdr3_aa: CASSQKGGDEKLFF
cdr3_nt: TGCGCCAGCAGCCAAAAAGGGGGGGACGAAAAACTGTTTTTT

d_call: .
v_call: TRBV7-9
j_call: TRBJ2-1
clone_size: .
cdr3_aa: CASSRDYEQFF
cdr3_nt: TGTGCCAGCAGCCGTGACTATGAGCAGTTCTTC

d_call: TRBD1
v_call: TRBV7-3
j_call: TRBJ1-2
clone_size: .
cdr3_aa: CASSGNRGDGYTF
cdr3_nt: TGTGCCAGCAGCGGCAACAGGGGGGATGGCTACACCTTC

d_call: TRBD2
v_call: TRBV4-2
j_call: TRBJ2-5
clone_size: .
cdr3_aa: CASSPSLAGGGETQYF
cdr3_nt: TGTGCCAGCAGCCCCTCCCTAGCGGGAGGGGGAGAGACCCAGTACTTC

d_call: TRBD1
v_call: TRBV24-1
j_call: TRBJ2-2
clone_size: .
cdr3_aa: CATSDPAGTGGNTGELFF
cdr3_nt: TGTGCCACCAGTGACCCTGCCGGGACAGGGGGGAACACCGGGGAGCTGTTTTTT

d_call: .
v_call: TRBV6-4
j_call: TRBJ2-3
clone_size: .
cdr3_aa: CASSAELADTQYF
cdr3_nt: TGTGCCAGCAGTGCCGAGTTGGCAGATACGCAGTATTTT

d_call: TRBD1
v_call: TRBV28
j_call: TRBJ1-6
clone_size: .
cdr3_aa: CAAGDRVNSPLHF
cdr3_nt: TGTGCCGCGGGGGACAGGGTCAATTCACCCCTCCACTTT

d_call: TRBD1
v_call: TRBV7-3
j_call: TRBJ2-1
clone_size: .
cdr3_aa: CASSARDRGRAEQFF
cdr3_nt: TGTGCCAGCAGCGCCCGGGACAGGGGGCGTGCTGAGCAGTTCTTC

d_call: TRBD1
v_call: TRBV7-9
j_call: TRBJ1-2
clone_size: .
cdr3_aa: CASSPMDRVNGYTF
cdr3_nt: TGTGCCAGCAGCCCCATGGACAGGGTAAATGGCTACACCTTC